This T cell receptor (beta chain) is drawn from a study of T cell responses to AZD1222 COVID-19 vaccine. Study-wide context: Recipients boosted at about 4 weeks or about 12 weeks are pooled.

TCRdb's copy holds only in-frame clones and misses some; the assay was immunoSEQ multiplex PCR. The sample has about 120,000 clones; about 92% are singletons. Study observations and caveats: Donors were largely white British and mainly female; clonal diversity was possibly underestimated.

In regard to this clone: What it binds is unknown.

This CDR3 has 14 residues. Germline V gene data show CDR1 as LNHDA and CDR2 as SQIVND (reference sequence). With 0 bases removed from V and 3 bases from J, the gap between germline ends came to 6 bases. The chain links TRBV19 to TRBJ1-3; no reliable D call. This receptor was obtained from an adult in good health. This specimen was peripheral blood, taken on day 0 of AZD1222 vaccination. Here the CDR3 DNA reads TGTGCCAGTAGTATAGAGGATTTTGGAAACACCATATATTTT. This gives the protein CASSIEDFGNTIYF.